This T cell receptor beta chain was sequenced in a study of T cells in Graves' hyperthyroidism and ophthalmopathy. CDR3 length equals 11 residues. CDR1 DFQATT and CDR2 SNEGSKA come from the germline V gene (reference sequence). This clonotype was counted ten times or more. The junction does not match germline at one end; this may be a read error. Regions amplified from RNA transcripts were the TCR beta CDR3 regions. First-round RT-PCR of the TCR CDR3 relied on the HTBI primer set. Via MiXCR, TCRdb re-called the multiplex PCR reads, giving one row per CDR3 protein. The sample includes around 800,000 distinct CDR3 sequences, roughly 37% of them seen just once.

The TCR comes from a man younger than 30 with Graves' hyperthyroidism. Sequenced: blood. The V gene is TRBV20-1, the J gene TRBJ2-7; no clear D gene. The CDR3 nucleotides read TGCAGTGCTCGAGAACATCCCGAGCAGTACTTC. Its protein is CSAREHPEQYF.